What follows is one T cell receptor (beta chain) and its context. The clone's antigen remains unknown. The data derive from a study of T cells expressing NK-cell markers (dated by TCRdb to the early 2020s). Regarding the study in general: In sorted CD3+CD56+NKG2C+, CD3+CD56+NKG2C- and CD3+CD56-NKG2C+ T-cell subsets from several donors, TCR beta-chain repertoires were profiled. The libraries were sequenced on Illumina HiSeq 2000/2500, MiSeq or NextSeq, producing 2 x 150 bp reads. Seven of the eight sequenced donors were HCMV-seropositive and one was HCMV-seronegative. Randomly selected healthy volunteers, three men and five women, were used as the eight sequenced donors.

Broader findings and caveats from the paper: It remained unclear whether the expanded NKG2C-expressing T cell clones were specific for HCMV antigens. Those dominant clonotypes were again the most abundant among CD3+CD56-NKG2C+ cells in a handful of donors, at about 25-65%. In five to seven donors, the dominant CD3+CD56+NKG2C+ clonotypes were found to rank among the top 10 CD8+ clonotypes and to make up 1.0-7.0% of CD8+ T cells.

HCMV-specific IgG was detected in serum with a commercial ELISA kit to determine HCMV serostatus. Peripheral blood mononuclear cells were isolated from blood by Ficoll density gradient centrifugation. As encoded in the germline V gene, CDR1 is SGHRS while CDR2 is YFSETQ. The CDR3 goes from the cysteine to the phenylalanine over 17 residues. DNA for this receptor is not on file. Instrument used: Illumina HiSeq 2000. 5'RACE template switching, by which a universal primer site and unique molecular identifiers were added, was used to make TCR beta cDNA libraries. Synthesis of cDNA was primed from the TCR beta constant segment and was followed by two consecutive PCR amplification steps. Processing in the source paper ran as follows. MIGEC handled demultiplexing of the reads and grouping by UMI, while MiTCR was used to assemble and quantify clonotypes. To remove erroneous sequences, TCR cDNA sequences were retained only when supported by two or more reads. The tcR package was used for downstream repertoire analysis, and clonotypes were matched between fractions using CDR3 nucleotide sequence together with V segment. VDJmatch was used to annotate antigen specificity against VDJdb, with one amino acid substitution in CDR3 allowed. The reads went through TCRdb reprocessing, and each CDR3 protein sequence gets one entry with no DNA. TCRdb, rather than the study authors, made the V and J calls. The sample's table covers 160,000 or so distinct CDR3 sequences. The ten largest clones capture approximately 17% of the sample.

The chain uses TRBV5-1 and TRBJ2-6. Sequencing was performed on blood T cells: a sorted CD56 or NKG2C T cell subset, CD4+ or CD8+ T cells, or bulk PBMC T cells (not recorded which). The receptor comes from a woman between 18 and 70 years old in good health. For the CDR3, the sequence is CASSLAGTRSGANVLTF.